The entry below gives a single TCR beta chain sequence along with its context. The target antigen is unknown. The CDR3 runs 16 residues. Germline-derived CDR1 and CDR2 are SGDLS and YYNGEE. Trimming stripped 0 bases from V and 5 bases from J, with 18 bases between. This sample was taken from a study of T cell responses to AZD1222 COVID-19 vaccine. The study, taken as a whole, reports: Females outnumbered males among donors, who were mostly white British; clonal diversity was possibly underestimated.

The method was immunoSEQ multiplex PCR; TCRdb's version includes in-frame clones alone and lacks a portion of them. The sample includes 130,000 to 150,000 clones, around 88% seen only once; the top ten take about 14%. This clonotype was obtained from an adult in good health. J is TRBJ2-7 and V is TRBV9; weak D call: TRBD1 (6 bases). The material was peripheral blood, obtained on day 0 of AZD1222 vaccination. The CDR3 coding sequence is TGTGCCAGCAGCGTAGACCCCGGAACAGGGTCGGACGAGCAGTACTTC. Amino acid sequence: CASSVDPGTGSDEQYF.